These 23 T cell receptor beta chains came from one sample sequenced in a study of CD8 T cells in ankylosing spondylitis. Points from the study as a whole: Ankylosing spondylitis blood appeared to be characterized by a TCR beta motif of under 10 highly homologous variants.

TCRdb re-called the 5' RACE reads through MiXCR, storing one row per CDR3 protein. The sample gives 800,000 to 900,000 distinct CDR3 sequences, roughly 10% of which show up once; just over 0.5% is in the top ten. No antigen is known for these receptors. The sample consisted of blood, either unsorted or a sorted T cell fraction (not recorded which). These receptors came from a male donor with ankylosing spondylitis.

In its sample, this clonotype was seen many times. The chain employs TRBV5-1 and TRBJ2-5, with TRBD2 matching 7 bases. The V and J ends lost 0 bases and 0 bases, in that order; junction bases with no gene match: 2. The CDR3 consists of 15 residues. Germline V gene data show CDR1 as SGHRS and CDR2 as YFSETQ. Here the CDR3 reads CASSLAGTNQETQYF. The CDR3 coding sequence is TGCGCCAGCAGCTTGGCCGGGACTAACCAAGAGACCCAGTACTTC.

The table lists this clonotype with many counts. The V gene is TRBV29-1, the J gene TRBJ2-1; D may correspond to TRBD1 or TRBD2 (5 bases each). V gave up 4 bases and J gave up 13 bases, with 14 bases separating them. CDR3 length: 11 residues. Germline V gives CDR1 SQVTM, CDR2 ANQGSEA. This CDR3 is CSVGFGTLQFF. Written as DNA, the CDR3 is TGCAGCGTTGGATTCGGGACCTTACAGTTCTTC.

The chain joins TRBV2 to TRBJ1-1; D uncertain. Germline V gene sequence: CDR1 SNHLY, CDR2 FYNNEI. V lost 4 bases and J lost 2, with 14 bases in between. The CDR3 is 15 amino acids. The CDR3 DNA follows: TGTGCCAGCAGTGTAGTCCCCCTGGTTAACACTGAAGCTTTCTTT. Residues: CASSVVPLVNTEAFF. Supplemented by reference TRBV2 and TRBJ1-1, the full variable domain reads EPEVTQTPSHQVTQMGQEVILRCVPISNHLYFYWYRQILGQKVEFLVSFYNNEISEKSEIFDDQFSVERPDGSNFTLKIRSTKLEDSAMYFCASSVVPLVNTEAFFGQGTRLTVV.

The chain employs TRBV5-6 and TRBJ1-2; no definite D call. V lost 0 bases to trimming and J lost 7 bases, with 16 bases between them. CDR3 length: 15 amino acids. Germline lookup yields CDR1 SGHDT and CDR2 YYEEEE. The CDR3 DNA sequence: TGTGCCAGCAGCTTGGGAGGGCCAGGACTCTTTGGCTACACCTTC. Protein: CASSLGGPGLFGYTF.

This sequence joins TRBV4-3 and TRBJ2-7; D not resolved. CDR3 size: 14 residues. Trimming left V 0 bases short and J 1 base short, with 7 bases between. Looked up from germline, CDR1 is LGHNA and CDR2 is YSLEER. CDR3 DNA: TGCGCCAGCAGCCAAGAAATGAGGTCCTACGAGCAGTACTTC. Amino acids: CASSQEMRSYEQYF.

The CDR3 DNA is TGTGCCAGCAGAGTGGCTCCGGGAGCGTACAATGAGCAGTTCTTC. It yields the protein CASRVAPGAYNEQFF. This chain uses TRBV28 with TRBJ2-1, with a weak D call TRBD2 (6 bases). The CDR3 loop spans 15 amino acids. V lost 6 bases to trimming and J lost 4 bases, with 16 bases between them. From germline, CDR1 is MDHEN and CDR2 SYDVKM.

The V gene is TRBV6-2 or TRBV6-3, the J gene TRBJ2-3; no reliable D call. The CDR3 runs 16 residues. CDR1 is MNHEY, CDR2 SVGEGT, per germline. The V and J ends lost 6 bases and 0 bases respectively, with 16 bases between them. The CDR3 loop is CASRTHRFSSTDTQYF. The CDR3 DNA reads TGTGCCAGCAGGACCCATCGGTTCTCTAGCACAGATACGCAGTATTTT.

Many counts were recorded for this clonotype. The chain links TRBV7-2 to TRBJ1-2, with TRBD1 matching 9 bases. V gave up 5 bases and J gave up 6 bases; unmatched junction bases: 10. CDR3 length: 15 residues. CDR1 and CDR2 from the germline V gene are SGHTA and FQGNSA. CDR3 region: CASSLPGQGRNGYTF. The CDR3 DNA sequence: TGTGCCAGCAGCCTTCCGGGACAGGGACGAAATGGCTACACCTTC. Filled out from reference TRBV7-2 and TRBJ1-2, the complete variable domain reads GAGVSQSPSNKVTEKGKDVELRCDPISGHTALYWYRQSLGQGLEFLIYFQGNSAPDKSGLPSDRFSAERTGGSVSTLTIQRTQQEDSAVYLCASSLPGQGRNGYTFGSGTRLTVV.

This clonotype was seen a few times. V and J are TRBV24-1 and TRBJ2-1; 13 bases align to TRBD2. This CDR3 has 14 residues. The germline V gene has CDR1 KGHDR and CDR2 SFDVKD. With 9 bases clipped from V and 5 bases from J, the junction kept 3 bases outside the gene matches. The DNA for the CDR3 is TGTGCCACCGGACTAGCGGGAGACGACAATGAGCAGTTCTTC. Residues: CATGLAGDDNEQFF.

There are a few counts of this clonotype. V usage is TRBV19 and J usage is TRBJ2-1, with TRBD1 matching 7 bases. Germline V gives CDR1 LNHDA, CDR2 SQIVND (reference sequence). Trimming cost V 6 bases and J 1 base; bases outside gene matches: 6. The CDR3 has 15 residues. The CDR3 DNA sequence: TGTGCCAGTAGGGAACAGGGGTTTTCCTACAATGAGCAGTTCTTC. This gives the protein CASREQGFSYNEQFF.

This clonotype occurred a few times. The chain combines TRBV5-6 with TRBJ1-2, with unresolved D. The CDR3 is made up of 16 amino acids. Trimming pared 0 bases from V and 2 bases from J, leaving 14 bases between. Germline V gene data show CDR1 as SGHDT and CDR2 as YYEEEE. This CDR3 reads CASSLGIRGFNYGYTF. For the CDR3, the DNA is TGTGCCAGCAGCTTGGGAATTAGAGGGTTCAACTATGGCTACACCTTC.

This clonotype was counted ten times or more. CDR3 region: CSARGPSGVLDTQYF. In DNA, the CDR3 is TGCAGTGCTAGAGGACCGTCGGGGGTTTTAGATACGCAGTATTTT. This sequence joins TRBV20-1 and TRBJ2-3; TRBD2 might be the D (6 bases). Germline V gives CDR1 DFQATT, CDR2 SNEGSKA (reference sequence). This CDR3 contains 15 residues. The V gene lost 1 base and the J gene lost 5 bases, with 16 bases spanning the gap.

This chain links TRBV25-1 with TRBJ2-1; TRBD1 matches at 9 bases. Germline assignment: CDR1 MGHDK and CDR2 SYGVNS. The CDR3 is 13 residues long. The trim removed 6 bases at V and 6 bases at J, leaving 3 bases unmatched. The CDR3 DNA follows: TGTGCCAGCAGAGAGACAGGGGGCAATGAGCAGTTCTTC. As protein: CASRETGGNEQFF.

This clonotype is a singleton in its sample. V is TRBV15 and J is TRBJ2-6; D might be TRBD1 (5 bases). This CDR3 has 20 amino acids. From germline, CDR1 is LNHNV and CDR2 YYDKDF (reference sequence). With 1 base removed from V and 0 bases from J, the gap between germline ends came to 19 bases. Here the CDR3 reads CATSRVSVAQGRSGANVLTF. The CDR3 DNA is TGTGCCACCAGCAGAGTTTCTGTGGCCCAGGGCCGCTCTGGGGCCAACGTCCTGACTTTC. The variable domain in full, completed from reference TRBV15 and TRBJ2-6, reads DAMVIQNPRYQVTQFGKPVTLSCSQTLNHNVMYWYQQKSSQAPKLLFHYYDKDFNNEADTPDNFQSRRPNTSFCFLDIRSPGLGDTAMYLCATSRVSVAQGRSGANVLTFGAGSRLTVL.

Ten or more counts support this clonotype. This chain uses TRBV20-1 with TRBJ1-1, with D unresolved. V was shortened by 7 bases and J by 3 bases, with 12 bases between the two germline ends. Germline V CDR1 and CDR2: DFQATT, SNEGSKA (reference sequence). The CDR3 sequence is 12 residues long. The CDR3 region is CSERAFYTEAFF. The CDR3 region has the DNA TGCAGTGAAAGGGCCTTTTACACTGAAGCTTTCTTT.

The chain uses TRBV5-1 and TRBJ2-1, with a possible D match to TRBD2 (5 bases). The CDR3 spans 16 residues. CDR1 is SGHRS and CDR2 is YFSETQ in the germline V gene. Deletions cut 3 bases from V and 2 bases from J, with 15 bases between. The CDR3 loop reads CASSYRSAITYNEQFF. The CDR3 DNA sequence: TGCGCCAGCAGCTACCGTAGCGCGATAACCTACAATGAGCAGTTCTTC.

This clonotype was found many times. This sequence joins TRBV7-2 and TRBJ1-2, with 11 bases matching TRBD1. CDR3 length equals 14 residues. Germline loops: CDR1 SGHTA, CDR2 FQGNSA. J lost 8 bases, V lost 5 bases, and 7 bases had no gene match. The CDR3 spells CASSPDRGLQGYTF. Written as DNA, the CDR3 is TGTGCCAGCAGCCCGGACAGGGGGCTTCAGGGCTACACCTTC.

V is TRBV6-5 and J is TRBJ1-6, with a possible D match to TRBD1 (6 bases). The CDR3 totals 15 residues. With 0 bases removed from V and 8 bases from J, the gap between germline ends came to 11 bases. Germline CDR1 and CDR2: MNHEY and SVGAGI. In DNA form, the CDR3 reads TGTGCCAGCAGTTACTCGATCAGGGGCGATTCACCCCTCCACTTT. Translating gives CASSYSIRGDSPLHF.

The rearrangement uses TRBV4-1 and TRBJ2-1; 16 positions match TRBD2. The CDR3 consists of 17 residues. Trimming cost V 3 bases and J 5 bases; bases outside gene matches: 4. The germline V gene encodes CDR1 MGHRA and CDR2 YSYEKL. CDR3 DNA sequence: TGCGCCAGCAGCCAGGGACTAGCGGGAGGGCCCCACAATGAGCAGTTCTTC. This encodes CASSQGLAGGPHNEQFF.

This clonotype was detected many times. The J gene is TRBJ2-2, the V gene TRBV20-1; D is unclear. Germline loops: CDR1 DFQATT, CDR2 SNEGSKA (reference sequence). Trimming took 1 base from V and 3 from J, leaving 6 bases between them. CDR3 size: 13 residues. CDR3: CSARGYYTGELFF. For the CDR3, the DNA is TGCAGTGCTAGAGGGTATTACACCGGGGAGCTGTTTTTT.

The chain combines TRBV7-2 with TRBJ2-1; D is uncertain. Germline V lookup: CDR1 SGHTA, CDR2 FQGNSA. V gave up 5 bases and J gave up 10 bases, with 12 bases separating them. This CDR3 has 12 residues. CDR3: CASSNLNREQFF. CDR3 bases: TGTGCCAGCAGCAATTTAAACCGAGAGCAGTTCTTC.

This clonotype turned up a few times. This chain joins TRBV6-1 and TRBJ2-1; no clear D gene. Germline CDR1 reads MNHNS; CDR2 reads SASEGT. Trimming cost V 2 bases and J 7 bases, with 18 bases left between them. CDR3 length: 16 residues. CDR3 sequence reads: CASSELSDSGRNEQFF. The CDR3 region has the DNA TGTGCCAGCAGTGAATTGAGCGACTCGGGTCGAAATGAGCAGTTCTTC.

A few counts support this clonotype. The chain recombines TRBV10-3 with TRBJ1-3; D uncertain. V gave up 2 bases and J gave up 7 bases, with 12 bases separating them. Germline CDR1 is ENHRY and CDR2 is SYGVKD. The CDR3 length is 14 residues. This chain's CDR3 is CAISELRIRNTIYF. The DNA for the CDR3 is TGTGCCATCAGTGAGCTTAGGATACGCAACACCATATATTTT.